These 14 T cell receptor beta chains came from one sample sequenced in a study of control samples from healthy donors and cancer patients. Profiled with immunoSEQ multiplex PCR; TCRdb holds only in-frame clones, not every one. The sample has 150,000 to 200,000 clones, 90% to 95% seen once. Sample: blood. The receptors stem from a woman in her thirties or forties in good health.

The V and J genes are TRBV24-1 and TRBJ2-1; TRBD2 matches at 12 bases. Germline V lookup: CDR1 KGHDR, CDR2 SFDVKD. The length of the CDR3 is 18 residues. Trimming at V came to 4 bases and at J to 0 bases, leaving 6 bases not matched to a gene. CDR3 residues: CATSDGTSGSSSYNEQFF. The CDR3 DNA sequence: TGTGCCACCAGTGACGGGACTAGCGGGTCTAGCTCCTACAATGAGCAGTTCTTC.

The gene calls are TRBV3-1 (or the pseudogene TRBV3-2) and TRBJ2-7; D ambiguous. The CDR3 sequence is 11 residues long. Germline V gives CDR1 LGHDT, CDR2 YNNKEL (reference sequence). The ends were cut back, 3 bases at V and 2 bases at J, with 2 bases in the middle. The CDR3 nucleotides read TGTGCCAGCAGCCACACCTACGAGCAGTACTTC. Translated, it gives CASSHTYEQYF.

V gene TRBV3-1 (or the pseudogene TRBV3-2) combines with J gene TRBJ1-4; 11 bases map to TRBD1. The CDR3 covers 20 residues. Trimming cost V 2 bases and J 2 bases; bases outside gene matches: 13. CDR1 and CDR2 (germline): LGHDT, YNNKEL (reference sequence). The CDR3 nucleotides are TGTGCCAGCAGCCAAACCCCCCGGACAGGGGGCGGGGGGACTAATGAAAAACTGTTTTTT. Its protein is CASSQTPRTGGGGTNEKLFF.

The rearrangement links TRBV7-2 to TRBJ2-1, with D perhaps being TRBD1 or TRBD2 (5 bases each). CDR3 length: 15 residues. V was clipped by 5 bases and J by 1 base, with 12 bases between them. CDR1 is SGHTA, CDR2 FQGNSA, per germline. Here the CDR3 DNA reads TGTGCCAGCAGCCCTGGGACGCTTTCCTACAATGAGCAGTTCTTC. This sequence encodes CASSPGTLSYNEQFF.

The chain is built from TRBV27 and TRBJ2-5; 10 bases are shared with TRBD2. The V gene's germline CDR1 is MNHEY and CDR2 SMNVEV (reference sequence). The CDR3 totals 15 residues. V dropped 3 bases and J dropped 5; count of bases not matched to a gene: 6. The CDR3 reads CASSFNLAGAETQYF. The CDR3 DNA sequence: TGTGCCAGCAGTTTTAATCTAGCGGGGGCGGAGACCCAGTACTTC.

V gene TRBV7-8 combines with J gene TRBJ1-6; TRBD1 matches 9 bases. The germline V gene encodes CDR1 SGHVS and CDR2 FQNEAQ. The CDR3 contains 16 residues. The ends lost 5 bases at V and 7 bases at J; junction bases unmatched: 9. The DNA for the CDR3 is TGTGCCAGCAGCCAAAAGAGGGACAGGGAAAATTCACCCCTCCACTTT. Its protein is CASSQKRDRENSPLHF.

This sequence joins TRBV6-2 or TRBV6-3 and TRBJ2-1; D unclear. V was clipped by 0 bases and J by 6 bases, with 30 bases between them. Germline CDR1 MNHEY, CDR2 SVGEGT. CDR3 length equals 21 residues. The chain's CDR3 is CASSYSRFVSRANQTLNEQFF. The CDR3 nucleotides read TGTGCCAGCAGTTACTCGAGATTCGTCTCACGAGCGAACCAAACCCTCAATGAGCAGTTCTTC.

The CDR3 bases are TGTGCCATCAAGGGAGGGGAGCGTCAGCCCCAGCATTTT. This codes for CAIKGGERQPQHF. The chain combines TRBV10-3 with TRBJ1-5; possibly TRBD1 for D (5 bases). CDR1 is ENHRY, CDR2 SYGVKD, per germline. The CDR3 length is 13 residues. The V and J ends lost 7 bases and 6 bases respectively, with 13 bases between them.

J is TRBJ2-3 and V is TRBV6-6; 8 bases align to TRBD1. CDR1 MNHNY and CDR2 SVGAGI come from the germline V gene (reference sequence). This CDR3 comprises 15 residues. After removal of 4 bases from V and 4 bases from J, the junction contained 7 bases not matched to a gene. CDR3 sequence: CASSSQVTGADTQYF. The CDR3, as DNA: TGTGCCAGCAGTTCACAAGTGACAGGGGCAGATACGCAGTATTTT.

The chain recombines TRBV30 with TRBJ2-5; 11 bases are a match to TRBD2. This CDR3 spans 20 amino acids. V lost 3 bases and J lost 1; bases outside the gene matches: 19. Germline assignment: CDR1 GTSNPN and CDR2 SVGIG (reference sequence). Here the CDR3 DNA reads TGTGCCTGGAGCCAAGACCCCGCTAGCGGGAGGCGCCGACTCCAAGAGACCCAGTACTTC. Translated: CAWSQDPASGRRRLQETQYF.

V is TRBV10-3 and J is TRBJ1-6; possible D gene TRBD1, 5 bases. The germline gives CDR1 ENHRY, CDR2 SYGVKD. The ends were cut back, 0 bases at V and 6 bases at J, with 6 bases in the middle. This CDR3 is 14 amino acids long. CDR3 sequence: CAISESGRNSPLHF. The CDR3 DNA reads TGTGCCATCAGTGAGTCGGGGCGTAATTCACCCCTCCACTTT.

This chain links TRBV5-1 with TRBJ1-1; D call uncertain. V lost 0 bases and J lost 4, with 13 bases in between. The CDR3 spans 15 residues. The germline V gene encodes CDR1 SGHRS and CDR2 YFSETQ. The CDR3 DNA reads TGCGCCAGCAGCTTGGTGGGAGGGTGGGGCACTGAAGCTTTCTTT. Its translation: CASSLVGGWGTEAFF.

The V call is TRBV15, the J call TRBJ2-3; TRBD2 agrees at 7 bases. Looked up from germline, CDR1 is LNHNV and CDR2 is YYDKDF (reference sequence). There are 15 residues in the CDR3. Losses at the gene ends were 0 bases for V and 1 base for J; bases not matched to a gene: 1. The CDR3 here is CATSRETSGTDTQYF. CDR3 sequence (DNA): TGTGCCACCAGCAGAGAAACTAGCGGCACAGATACGCAGTATTTT.

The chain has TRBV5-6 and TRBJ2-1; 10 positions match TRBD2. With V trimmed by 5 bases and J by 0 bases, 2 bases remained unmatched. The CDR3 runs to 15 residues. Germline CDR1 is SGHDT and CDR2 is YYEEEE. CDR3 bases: TGTGCCAGCAGACTAGCGGGAAGCTCCTACAATGAGCAGTTCTTC. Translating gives CASRLAGSSYNEQFF. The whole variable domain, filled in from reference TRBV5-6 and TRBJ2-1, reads DAGVTQSPTHLIKTRGQQVTLRCSPKSGHDTVSWYQQALGQGPQFIFQYYEEEERQRGNFPDRFSGHQFPNYSSELNVNALLLGDSALYLCASRLAGSSYNEQFFGPGTRLTVL.